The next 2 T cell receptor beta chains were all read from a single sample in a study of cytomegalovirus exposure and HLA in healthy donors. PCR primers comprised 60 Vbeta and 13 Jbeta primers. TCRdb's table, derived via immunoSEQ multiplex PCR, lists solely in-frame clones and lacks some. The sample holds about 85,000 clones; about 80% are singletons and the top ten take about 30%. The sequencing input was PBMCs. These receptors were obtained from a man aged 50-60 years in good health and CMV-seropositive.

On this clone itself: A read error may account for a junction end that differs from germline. CDR3: CASSDLPGAGANGLTF. For the CDR3, the DNA is TGTGCCAGCAGTGACTTGCCGGGAGCTGGGGCCAACGGCCTGACTTTC. The rearrangement links TRBV6-4 to TRBJ2-6, with a tentative D call TRBD2 (6 bases). The length of the CDR3 is 16 residues. Germline-derived CDR1 and CDR2 are MRHNA and SNTAGT.

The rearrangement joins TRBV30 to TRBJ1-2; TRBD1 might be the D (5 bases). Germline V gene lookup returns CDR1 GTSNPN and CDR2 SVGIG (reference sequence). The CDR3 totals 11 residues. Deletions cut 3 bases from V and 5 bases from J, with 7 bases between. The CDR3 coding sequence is TGTGCCTGGAGAAGGGGTTATGGCTACACCTTC. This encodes CAWRRGYGYTF.